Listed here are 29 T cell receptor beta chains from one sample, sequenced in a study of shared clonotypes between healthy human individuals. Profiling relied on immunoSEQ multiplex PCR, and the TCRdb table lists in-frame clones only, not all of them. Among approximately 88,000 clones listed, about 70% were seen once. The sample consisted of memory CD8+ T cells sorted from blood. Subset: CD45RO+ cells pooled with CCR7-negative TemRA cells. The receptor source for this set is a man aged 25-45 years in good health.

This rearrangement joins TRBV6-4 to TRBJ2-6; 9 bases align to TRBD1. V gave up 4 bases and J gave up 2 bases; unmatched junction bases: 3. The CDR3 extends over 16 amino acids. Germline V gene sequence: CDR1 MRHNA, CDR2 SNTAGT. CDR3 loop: CASSGDREAGANVLTF. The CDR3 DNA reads TGTGCCAGCAGTGGGGACAGGGAGGCTGGGGCCAACGTCCTGACTTTC.

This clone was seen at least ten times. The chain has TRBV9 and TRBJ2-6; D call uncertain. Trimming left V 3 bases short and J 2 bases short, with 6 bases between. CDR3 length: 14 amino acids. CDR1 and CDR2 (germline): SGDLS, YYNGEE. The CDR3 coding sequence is TGTGCCAGCAGCGAGACCACTGGGGCCAACGTCCTGACTTTC. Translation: CASSETTGANVLTF.

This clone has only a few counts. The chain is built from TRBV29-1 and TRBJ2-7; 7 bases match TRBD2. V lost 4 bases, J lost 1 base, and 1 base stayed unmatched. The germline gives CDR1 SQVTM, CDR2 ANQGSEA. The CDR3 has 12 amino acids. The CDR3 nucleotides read TGCAGCGTTGGGGGGGGATCCTACGAGCAGTACTTC. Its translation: CSVGGGSYEQYF.

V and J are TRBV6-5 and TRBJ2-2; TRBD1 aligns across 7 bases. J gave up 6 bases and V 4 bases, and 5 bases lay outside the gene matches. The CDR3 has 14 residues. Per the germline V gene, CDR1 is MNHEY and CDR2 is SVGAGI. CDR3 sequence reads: CASSSEGAPGELFF. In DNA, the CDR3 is TGTGCCAGCAGTTCCGAGGGGGCTCCCGGGGAGCTGTTTTTT.

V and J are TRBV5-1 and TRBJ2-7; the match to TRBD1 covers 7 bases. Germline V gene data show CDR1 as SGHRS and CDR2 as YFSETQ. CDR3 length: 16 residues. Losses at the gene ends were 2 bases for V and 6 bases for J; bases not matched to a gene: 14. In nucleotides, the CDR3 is TGCGCCAGCAGCTTAGGGGGACAGTCGGGTGGCGTCGAGCAGTACTTC. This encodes CASSLGGQSGGVEQYF.

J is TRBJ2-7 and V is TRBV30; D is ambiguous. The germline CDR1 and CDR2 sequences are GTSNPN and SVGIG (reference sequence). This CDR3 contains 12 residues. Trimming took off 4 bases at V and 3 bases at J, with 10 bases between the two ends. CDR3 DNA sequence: TGTGCCTGGATACCAACCGACTACGAGCAGTACTTC. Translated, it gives CAWIPTDYEQYF.

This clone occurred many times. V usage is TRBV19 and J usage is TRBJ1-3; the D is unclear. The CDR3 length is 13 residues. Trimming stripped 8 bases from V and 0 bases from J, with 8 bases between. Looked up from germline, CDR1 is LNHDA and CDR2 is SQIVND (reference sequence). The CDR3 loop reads CASASSSGNTIYF. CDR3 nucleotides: TGTGCCAGTGCTTCGAGCTCTGGAAACACCATATATTTT.

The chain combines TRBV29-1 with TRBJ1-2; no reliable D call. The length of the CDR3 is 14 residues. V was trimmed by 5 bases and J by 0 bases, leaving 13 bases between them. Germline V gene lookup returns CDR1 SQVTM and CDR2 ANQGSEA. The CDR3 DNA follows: TGCAGCGTTATAATGATTCGCTCTAACTATGGCTACACCTTC. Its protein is CSVIMIRSNYGYTF.

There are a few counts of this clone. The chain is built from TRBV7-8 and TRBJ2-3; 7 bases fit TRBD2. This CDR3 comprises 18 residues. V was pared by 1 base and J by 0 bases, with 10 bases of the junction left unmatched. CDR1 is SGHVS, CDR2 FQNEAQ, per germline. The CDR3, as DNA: TGTGCCAGCAGCTTAGTAGCTAGCGGAGGAACTAGCACAGATACGCAGTATTTT. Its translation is CASSLVASGGTSTDTQYF.

Here the CDR3 DNA reads TGCGCCAGCAGAGGGACTAGCGGTCACACAGATACGCAGTATTTT. Protein: CASRGTSGHTDTQYF. This chain connects TRBV5-1 to TRBJ2-3, with 11 nucleotides matching TRBD2. The V and J ends lost 5 bases and 2 bases, in that order; junction bases with no gene match: 4. CDR3 size: 15 residues. Germline loops: CDR1 SGHRS, CDR2 YFSETQ.

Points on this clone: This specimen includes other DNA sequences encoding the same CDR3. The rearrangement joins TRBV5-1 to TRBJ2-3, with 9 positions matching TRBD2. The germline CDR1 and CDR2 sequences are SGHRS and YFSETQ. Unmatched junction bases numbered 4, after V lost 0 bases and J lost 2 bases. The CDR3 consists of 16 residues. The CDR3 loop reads CASSLGLAASTDTQYF. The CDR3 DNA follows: TGCGCCAGCAGCTTGGGACTAGCGGCATCCACAGATACGCAGTATTTT.

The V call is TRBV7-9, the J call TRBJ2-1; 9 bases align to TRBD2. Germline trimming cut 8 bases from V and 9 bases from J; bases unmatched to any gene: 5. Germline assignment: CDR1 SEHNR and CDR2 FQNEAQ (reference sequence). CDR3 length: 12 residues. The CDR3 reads CASGREGGEQFF. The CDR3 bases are TGTGCCAGCGGGCGGGAGGGGGGTGAGCAGTTCTTC.

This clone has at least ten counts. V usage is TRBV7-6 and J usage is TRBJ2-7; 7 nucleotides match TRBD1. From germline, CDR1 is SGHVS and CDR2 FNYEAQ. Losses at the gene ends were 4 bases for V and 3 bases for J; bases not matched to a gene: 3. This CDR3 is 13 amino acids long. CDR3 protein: CASSSGQNYEQYF. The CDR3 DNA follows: TGTGCCAGCAGCTCGGGACAGAACTACGAGCAGTACTTC.

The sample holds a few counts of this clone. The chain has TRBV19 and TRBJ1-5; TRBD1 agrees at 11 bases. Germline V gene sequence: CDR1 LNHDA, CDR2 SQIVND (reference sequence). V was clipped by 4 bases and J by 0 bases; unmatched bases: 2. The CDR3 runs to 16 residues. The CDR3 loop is CASSRGQGVSNQPQHF. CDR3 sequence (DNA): TGTGCCAGTAGTAGGGGACAGGGGGTTAGCAATCAGCCCCAGCATTTT.

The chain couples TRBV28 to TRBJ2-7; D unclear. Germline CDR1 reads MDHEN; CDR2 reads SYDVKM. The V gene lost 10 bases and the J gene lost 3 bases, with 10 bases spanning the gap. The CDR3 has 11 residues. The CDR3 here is CAISENYEQYF. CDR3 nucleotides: TGTGCCATCTCAGAGAACTACGAGCAGTACTTC.

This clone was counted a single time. CDR3 in DNA: TGTGCCAGCAGCTTAGACGGGGCGCGGACATTTAATGAAAAACTGTTTTTT. This gives the protein CASSLDGARTFNEKLFF. The rearrangement joins TRBV7-9 to TRBJ1-4, with D possibly matching TRBD1 (5 bases). The CDR3 length is 17 residues. The germline V gene has CDR1 SEHNR and CDR2 FQNEAQ (reference sequence). V lost 1 base, J lost 4 bases, and 16 bases lay in between. Full variable domain (missing parts from reference TRBV7-9 and TRBJ1-4): DTGVSQNPRHKITKRGQNVTFRCDPISEHNRLYWYRQTLGQGPEFLTYFQNEAQLEKSRLLSDRFSAERPKGSFSTLEIQRTEQGDSAMYLCASSLDGARTFNEKLFFGSGTQLSVL.

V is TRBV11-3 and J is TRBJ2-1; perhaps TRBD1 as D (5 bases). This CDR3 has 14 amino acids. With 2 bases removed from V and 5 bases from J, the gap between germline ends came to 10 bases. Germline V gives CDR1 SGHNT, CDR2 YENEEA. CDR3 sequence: CASSLSGRDNEQFF. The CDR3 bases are TGTGCCAGCAGCTTATCTGGCAGGGACAATGAGCAGTTCTTC.

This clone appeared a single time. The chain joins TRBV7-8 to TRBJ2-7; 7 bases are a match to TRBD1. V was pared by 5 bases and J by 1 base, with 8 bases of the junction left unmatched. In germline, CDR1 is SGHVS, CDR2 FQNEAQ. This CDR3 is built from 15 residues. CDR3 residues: CASSRGTVLSYEQYF. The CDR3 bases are TGTGCCAGCAGCAGAGGGACAGTCTTATCCTACGAGCAGTACTTC.

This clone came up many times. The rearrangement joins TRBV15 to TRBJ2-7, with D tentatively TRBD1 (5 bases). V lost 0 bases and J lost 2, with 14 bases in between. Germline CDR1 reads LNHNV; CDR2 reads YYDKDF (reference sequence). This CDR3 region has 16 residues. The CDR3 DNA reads TGTGCCACCAGCAGAGAAAAAGACAGTTCGACCTACGAGCAGTACTTC. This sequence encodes CATSREKDSSTYEQYF.

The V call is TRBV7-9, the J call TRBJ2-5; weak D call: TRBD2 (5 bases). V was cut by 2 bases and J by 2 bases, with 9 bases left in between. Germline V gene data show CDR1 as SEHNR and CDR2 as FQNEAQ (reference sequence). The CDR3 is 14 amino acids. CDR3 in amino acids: CASSLLAEQETQYF. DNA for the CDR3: TGTGCCAGCAGCTTACTAGCTGAGCAAGAGACCCAGTACTTC. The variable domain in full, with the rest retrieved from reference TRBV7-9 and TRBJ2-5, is DTGVSQNPRHKITKRGQNVTFRCDPISEHNRLYWYRQTLGQGPEFLTYFQNEAQLEKSRLLSDRFSAERPKGSFSTLEIQRTEQGDSAMYLCASSLLAEQETQYFGPGTRLLVL.

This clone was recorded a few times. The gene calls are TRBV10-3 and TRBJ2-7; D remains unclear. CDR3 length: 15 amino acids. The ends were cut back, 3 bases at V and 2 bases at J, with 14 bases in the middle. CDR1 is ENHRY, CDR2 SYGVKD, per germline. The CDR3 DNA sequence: TGTGCCATCAGTGACGACGGAAGGTCCGCCTACGAGCAGTACTTC. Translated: CAISDDGRSAYEQYF.

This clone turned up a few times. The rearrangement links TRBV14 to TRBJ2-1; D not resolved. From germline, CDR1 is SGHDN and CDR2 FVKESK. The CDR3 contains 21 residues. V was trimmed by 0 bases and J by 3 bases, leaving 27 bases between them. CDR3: CASSQDKEAHLFNHFYNEQFF. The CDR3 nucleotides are TGTGCCAGCAGCCAAGACAAGGAAGCCCACCTATTTAACCACTTCTACAATGAGCAGTTCTTC.

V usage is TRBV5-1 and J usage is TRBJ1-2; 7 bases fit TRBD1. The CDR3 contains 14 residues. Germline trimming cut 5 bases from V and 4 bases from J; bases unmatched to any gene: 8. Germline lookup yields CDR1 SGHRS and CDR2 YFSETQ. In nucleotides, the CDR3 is TGCGCCAGCAGAGGGCCGGGACAGATCTATGGCTACACCTTC. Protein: CASRGPGQIYGYTF.

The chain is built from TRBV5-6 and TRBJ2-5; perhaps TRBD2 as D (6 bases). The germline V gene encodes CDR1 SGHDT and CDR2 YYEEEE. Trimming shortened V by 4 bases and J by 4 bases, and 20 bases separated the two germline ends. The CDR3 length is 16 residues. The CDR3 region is CASSRHPGTSRETQYF. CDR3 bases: TGTGCCAGCAGCCGCCACCCCGGGACTTCTCGAGAGACCCAGTACTTC.

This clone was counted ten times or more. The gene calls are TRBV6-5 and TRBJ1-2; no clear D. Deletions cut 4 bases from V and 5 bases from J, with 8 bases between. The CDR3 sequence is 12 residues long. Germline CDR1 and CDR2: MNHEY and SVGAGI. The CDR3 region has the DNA TGTGCCAGCAGTTCCAGCGAGTATGGCTACACCTTC. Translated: CASSSSEYGYTF.

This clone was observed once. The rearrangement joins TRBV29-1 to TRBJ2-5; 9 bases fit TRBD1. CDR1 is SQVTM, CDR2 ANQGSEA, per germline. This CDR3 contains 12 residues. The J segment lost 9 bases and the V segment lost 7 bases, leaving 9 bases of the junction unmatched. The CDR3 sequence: CSGQDRGLAQYF. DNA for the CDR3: TGCAGCGGGCAGGACAGGGGATTGGCCCAGTACTTC.

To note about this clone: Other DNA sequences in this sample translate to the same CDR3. CDR3 in DNA: TGTGCCAGCAGTTCGACAGGGGCCTACGAGCAGTACTTC. Translating it yields CASSSTGAYEQYF. This sequence joins TRBV6-5 and TRBJ2-7; TRBD1 agrees at 8 bases. Germline CDR1 is MNHEY and CDR2 is SVGAGI. This CDR3 is built from 13 residues. Germline trimming cut 4 bases from V and 2 bases from J; bases unmatched to any gene: 1.

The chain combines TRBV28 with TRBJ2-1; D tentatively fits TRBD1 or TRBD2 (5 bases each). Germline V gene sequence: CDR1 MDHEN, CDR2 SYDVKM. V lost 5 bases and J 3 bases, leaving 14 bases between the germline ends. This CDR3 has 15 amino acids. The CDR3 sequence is CASSQRDPNYNEQFF. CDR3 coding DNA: TGTGCCAGCAGTCAAAGGGACCCTAACTACAATGAGCAGTTCTTC.

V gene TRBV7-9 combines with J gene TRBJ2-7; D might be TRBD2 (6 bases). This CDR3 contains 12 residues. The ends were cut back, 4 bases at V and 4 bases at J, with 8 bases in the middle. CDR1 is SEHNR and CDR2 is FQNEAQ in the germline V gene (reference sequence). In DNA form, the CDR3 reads TGTGCCAGCAGCTCTGGACTATACGAGCAGTACTTC. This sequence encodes CASSSGLYEQYF. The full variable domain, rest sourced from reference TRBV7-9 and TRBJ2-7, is DTGVSQNPRHKITKRGQNVTFRCDPISEHNRLYWYRQTLGQGPEFLTYFQNEAQLEKSRLLSDRFSAERPKGSFSTLEIQRTEQGDSAMYLCASSSGLYEQYFGPGTRLTVT.